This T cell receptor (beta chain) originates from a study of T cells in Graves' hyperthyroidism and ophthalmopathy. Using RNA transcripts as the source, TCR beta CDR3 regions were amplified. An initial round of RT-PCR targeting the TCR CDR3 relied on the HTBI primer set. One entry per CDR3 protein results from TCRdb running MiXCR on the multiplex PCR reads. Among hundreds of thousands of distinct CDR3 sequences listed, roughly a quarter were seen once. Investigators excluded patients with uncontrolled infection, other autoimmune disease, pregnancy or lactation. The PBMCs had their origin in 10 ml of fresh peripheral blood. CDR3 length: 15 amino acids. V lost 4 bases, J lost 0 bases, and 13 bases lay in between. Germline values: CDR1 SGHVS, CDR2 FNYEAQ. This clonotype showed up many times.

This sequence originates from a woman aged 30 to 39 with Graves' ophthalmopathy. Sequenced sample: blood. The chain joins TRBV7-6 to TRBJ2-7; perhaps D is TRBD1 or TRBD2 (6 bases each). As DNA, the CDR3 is TGTGCCAGCAGCTGGGGGGCAGGGCTCTCCTACGAGCAGTACTTC. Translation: CASSWGAGLSYEQYF.